This is a list of T cell receptor beta chains from one sample in a study of blood T cell repertoires in COVID-19. Here immunoSEQ multiplex PCR was the method, and the copy in TCRdb shows in-frame clones only, minus some. This sample yields about 270,000 clones, of which 84% are seen a single time; over 8.5% belongs to the top ten. The sample was peripheral blood. The source of these receptors is a human donor in a cohort sampled during active COVID-19. Each CDR3 is given with its conserved first and last residue. D genes are given only for firm matches.

V gene,J gene,D gene,CDR3 protein,CDR3 DNA
TRBV5-1,TRBJ1-1,TRBD1,CASSPGGPGAEAFF,TGCGCCAGCAGCCCAGGGGGGCCAGGGGCTGAAGCTTTCTTT
TRBV5-1,TRBJ2-1,TRBD1,CASSLGGQGAYNEQFF,TGCGCCAGCAGCTTGGGTGGACAGGGGGCCTACAATGAGCAGTTCTTC
TRBV27,TRBJ2-7,TRBD1,CASSSTGGFKGEQYF,TGTGCCAGCAGTTCGACAGGGGGTTTTAAGGGCGAGCAGTACTTC
TRBV7-8,TRBJ2-3,TRBD2,CASSTSSGGTDTQYF,TGTGCCAGCAGCACTTCTAGCGGGGGCACAGATACGCAGTATTTT
TRBV5-6,TRBJ1-2,TRBD1,CASSGDRGLPYGYTF,TGTGCCAGCAGCGGGGACAGGGGGCTTCCCTATGGCTACACCTTC
TRBV7-2,TRBJ2-3,NA,CASSEGGPGTQYF,TGTGCCAGCAGCGAAGGAGGGCCGGGTACGCAGTATTTT
TRBV27,TRBJ1-5,NA,CASSMSGNQPQHF,TGTGCCAGCAGTATGAGTGGTAATCAGCCCCAGCATTTT
TRBV11-2,TRBJ2-5,TRBD2,CASSLGTSGSRETQYF,TGTGCCAGCAGCTTGGGGACTAGCGGGAGTAGAGAGACCCAGTACTTC
TRBV12-3/TRBV12-4,TRBJ2-7,NA,CASSLGGEYEQYF,TGTGCCAGCAGTTTAGGTGGGGAGTACGAGCAGTACTTC
TRBV4-3,TRBJ2-3,NA,CASSQDLGVFTDTQYF,TGCGCCAGCAGCCAAGATTTAGGGGTTTTCACAGATACGCAGTATTTT